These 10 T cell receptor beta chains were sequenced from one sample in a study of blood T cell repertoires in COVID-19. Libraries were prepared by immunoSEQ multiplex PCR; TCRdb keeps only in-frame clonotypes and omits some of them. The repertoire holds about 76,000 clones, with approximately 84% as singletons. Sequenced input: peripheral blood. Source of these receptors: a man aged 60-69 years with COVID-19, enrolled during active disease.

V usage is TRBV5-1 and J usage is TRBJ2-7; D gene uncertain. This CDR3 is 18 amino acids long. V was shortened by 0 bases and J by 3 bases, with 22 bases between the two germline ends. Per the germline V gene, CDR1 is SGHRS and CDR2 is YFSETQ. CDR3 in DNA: TGCGCCAGCAGCTTGGAAACGCCTCTTCGCTACCCCAACTACGAGCAGTACTTC. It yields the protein CASSLETPLRYPNYEQYF.

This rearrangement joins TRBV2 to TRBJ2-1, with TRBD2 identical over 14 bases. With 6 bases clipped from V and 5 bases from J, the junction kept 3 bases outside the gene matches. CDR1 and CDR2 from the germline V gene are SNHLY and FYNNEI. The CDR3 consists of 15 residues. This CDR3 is CASSGGLAGDNEQFF. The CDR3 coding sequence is TGTGCCAGCAGCGGGGGACTAGCGGGAGACAATGAGCAGTTCTTC.

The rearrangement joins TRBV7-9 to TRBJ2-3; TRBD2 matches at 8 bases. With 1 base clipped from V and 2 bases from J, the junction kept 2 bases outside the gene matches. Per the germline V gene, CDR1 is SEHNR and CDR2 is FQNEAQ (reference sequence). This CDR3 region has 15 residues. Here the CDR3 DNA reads TGTGCCAGCAGCTTAGAAGCGGGAGCCACAGATACGCAGTATTTT. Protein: CASSLEAGATDTQYF.

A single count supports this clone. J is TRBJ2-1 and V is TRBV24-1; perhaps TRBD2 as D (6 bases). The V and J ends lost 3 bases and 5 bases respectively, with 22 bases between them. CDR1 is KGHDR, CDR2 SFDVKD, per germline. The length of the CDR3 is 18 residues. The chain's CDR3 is CATSDHPHSGVRNNEQFF. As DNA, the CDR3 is TGTGCCACCAGTGATCATCCTCATAGCGGCGTAAGGAACAATGAGCAGTTCTTC.

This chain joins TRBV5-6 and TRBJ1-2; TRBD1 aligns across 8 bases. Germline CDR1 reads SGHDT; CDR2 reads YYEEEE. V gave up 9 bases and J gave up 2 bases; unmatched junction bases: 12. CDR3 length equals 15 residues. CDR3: CATCRGGTGNYGYTF. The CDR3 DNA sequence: TGTGCCACCTGCCGGGGCGGGACAGGAAACTATGGCTACACCTTC. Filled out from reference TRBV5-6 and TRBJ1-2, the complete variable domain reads DAGVTQSPTHLIKTRGQQVTLRCSPKSGHDTVSWYQQALGQGPQFIFQYYEEEERQRGNFPDRFSGHQFPNYSSELNVNALLLGDSALYLCATCRGGTGNYGYTFGSGTRLTVV.

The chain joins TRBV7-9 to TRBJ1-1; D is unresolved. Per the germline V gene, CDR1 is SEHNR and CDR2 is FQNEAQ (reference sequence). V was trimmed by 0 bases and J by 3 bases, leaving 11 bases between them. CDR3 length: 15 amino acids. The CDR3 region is CASSLARGQDTEAFF. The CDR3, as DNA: TGTGCCAGCAGCTTAGCCCGAGGGCAGGACACTGAAGCTTTCTTT.

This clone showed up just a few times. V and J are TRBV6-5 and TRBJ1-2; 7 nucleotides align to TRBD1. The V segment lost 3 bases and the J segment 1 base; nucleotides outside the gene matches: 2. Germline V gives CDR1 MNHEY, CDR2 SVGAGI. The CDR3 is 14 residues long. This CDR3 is CASSYHRGNYGYTF. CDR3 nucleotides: TGTGCCAGCAGTTATCACAGGGGTAACTATGGCTACACCTTC.

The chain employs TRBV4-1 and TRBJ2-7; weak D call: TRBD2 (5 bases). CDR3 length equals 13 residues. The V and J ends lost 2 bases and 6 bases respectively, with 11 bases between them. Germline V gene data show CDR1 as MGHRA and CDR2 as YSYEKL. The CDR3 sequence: CASSQTGLGEQYF. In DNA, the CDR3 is TGCGCCAGCAGCCAAACGGGATTAGGCGAGCAGTACTTC.

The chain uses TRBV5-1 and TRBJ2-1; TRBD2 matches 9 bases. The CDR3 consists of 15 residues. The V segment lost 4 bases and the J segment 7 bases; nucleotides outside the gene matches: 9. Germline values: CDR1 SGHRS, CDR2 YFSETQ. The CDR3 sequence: CASSPNGLALNEQFF. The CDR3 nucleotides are TGCGCCAGCAGCCCGAACGGACTAGCGTTAAATGAGCAGTTCTTC.

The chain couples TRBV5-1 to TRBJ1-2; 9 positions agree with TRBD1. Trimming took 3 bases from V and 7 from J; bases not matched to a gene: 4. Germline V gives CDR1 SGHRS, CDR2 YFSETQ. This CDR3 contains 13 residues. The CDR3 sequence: CASSYGTGSGYTF. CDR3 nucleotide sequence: TGCGCCAGCAGCTATGGGACAGGGAGTGGCTACACCTTC.